The rows below give T cell receptor beta chains drawn from one sample of a study of cytomegalovirus exposure and HLA in healthy donors. Libraries were prepared by immunoSEQ multiplex PCR; TCRdb keeps only in-frame clonotypes and omits some of them. The table shows 100,000 to 150,000 clones, with about 90% occurring only once. The specimen sequenced was PBMCs. The receptors come from a man aged 25-40 years in good health and CMV-seronegative. CDR3s include the opening cysteine and the closing phenylalanine or tryptophan. A D gene is named only where the DNA matches it firmly. Clone size is given for some rows only: seen once, a few or many times, or a class if the clone is expanded.

-	TRBV7-7	-	TRBJ2-7	CASSLDRSSEQYF	TGTGCCAGCAGCTTAGACAGGTCCTCCGAGCAGTACTTC
-	TRBV19	TRBD1	TRBJ2-1	CASAQGVSPRFGKDNEQFF	TGTGCCAGTGCCCAGGGGGTCTCCCCCCGCTTTGGTAAAGACAATGAGCAGTTCTTC
-	TRBV5-1	TRBD2	TRBJ2-5	CASSLGQAGQETQYF	TGCGCCAGCAGCTTGGGGCAAGCGGGGCAAGAGACCCAGTACTTC
-	TRBV4-2	-	TRBJ2-7	CASSQGLGSYEQYF	TGTGCCAGCAGCCAAGGACTGGGTTCCTACGAGCAGTACTTC
-	TRBV28	-	TRBJ1-5	CASSLRQTYSNQPQHF	TGTGCCAGCAGTTTAAGGCAGACTTATAGCAATCAGCCCCAGCATTTT
-	TRBV2	-	TRBJ1-6	CASSEEGMGSPLHF	TGTGCCAGCAGTGAAGAGGGGATGGGATCACCCCTCCACTTT
-	TRBV4-1	-	TRBJ1-6	CASSQEGAIYNSPLHF	TGCGCCAGCAGCCAAGAGGGAGCCATCTATAATTCACCCCTCCACTTT
-	TRBV18	TRBD2	TRBJ2-5	CASSSGLAGVETQYF	TGTGCCAGCTCATCGGGACTAGCGGGGGTGGAGACCCAGTACTTC
-	TRBV11-3	-	TRBJ2-3	CASSLQGTRDTQYF	TGTGCCAGCAGCTTACAGGGAACACGCGATACGCAGTATTTT
-	TRBV15	-	TRBJ1-2	CATSRDQDSSLGGYTF	TGTGCCACCAGCAGAGATCAAGACAGCTCCTTGGGAGGCTACACCTTC
-	TRBV6-1	TRBD1	TRBJ2-5	CASSEEGATGPQETQYF	TGTGCCAGCAGTGAAGAGGGGGCGACAGGGCCGCAAGAGACCCAGTACTTC
-	TRBV27	-	TRBJ1-1	CASSLRTANTEAFF	TGTGCCAGCAGTTTGAGGACAGCGAACACTGAAGCTTTCTTT
-	TRBV19	TRBD1	TRBJ2-1	CASRKTGVNEQFF	TGTGCCAGTAGGAAGACAGGGGTCAATGAGCAGTTCTTC
-	TRBV6-5	TRBD1	TRBJ2-3	CASSYDGQGADTQYF	TGTGCCAGCAGTTACGATGGACAGGGGGCAGATACGCAGTATTTT
few	TRBV2	TRBD1	TRBJ1-1	CASSLVQGAGTEAFF	TGTGCCAGCAGTCTTGTCCAGGGGGCAGGTACTGAAGCTTTCTTT
-	TRBV6-6	-	TRBJ2-3	CASSYLAASTDTQYF	TGTGCCAGCAGTTACTTGGCGGCTAGCACAGATACGCAGTATTTT
-	TRBV18	-	TRBJ2-7	CASSRATLSPGQSYEQYF	TGTGCCAGCTCCAGGGCCACGCTCTCCCCTGGTCAGTCCTACGAGCAGTACTTC
-	TRBV4-3	TRBD1	TRBJ2-1	CASSNDRAYSYNEQFF	TGCGCCAGCAGCAATGACAGGGCTTACTCCTACAATGAGCAGTTCTTC
-	TRBV6-5	-	TRBJ2-7	CASSYSISTHAYEQYF	TGTGCCAGCAGTTACTCGATTTCTACTCATGCCTACGAGCAGTACTTC
-	TRBV6-1	TRBD1	TRBJ1-2	CASSSLDRGYGYTF	TGTGCCAGCAGTTCCCTGGACAGGGGGTATGGCTACACCTTC
-	TRBV11-3	-	TRBJ2-1	CASSLGGGNYNEQFF	TGTGCCAGCAGCTTGGGCGGGGGCAACTACAATGAGCAGTTCTTC
-	TRBV11-2	-	TRBJ1-2	CASSPRDKNYGYTF	TGTGCCAGCAGCCCCCGGGACAAGAACTATGGCTACACCTTC
once	TRBV18	-	TRBJ2-2	CASSPRRTASNTGELFF	TGTGCCAGCTCACCACGGAGGACCGCCTCGAACACCGGGGAGCTGTTTTTT
-	TRBV7-2	TRBD1	TRBJ2-7	CASSLTGTGVHEQYF	TGTGCCAGCAGCTTAACCGGGACAGGGGTCCACGAGCAGTACTTC
-	TRBV19	-	TRBJ2-7	CASSITGSSYEQYF	TGTGCCAGTAGTATCACGGGGAGCTCCTACGAGCAGTACTTC
once	TRBV18	TRBD2	TRBJ2-3	CASSWRLAGVDTQYF	TGTGCCAGCTCATGGCGACTAGCGGGGGTGGATACGCAGTATTTT
once	TRBV7-3	-	TRBJ2-1	CASSLIAGTYNEQFF	TGTGCCAGCAGCTTAATCGCGGGAACCTACAATGAGCAGTTCTTC
-	TRBV5-6	-	TRBJ1-2	CASSLGRGLDGYTF	TGTGCCAGCAGCTTGGGTAGGGGCTTAGATGGCTACACCTTC
-	TRBV7-9	TRBD1	TRBJ2-3	CASSLRYGTGESDTQYF	TGTGCCAGCAGCTTACGTTATGGGACAGGGGAATCAGATACGCAGTATTTT
-	TRBV28	-	TRBJ1-4	CASLVRLGEKLFF	TGTGCCAGCCTAGTAAGGTTAGGTGAAAAACTGTTTTTT
-	TRBV7-9	TRBD2	TRBJ2-1	CASSPAGLAGMNEQFF	TGTGCCAGCAGCCCCGCGGGACTAGCGGGGATGAATGAGCAGTTCTTC
-	TRBV27	-	TRBJ1-5	CASSLRVGQPQHF	TGTGCCAGCAGTTTACGGGTCGGTCAGCCCCAGCATTTT
-	TRBV27	-	TRBJ1-1	CASSWGLGTEAFF	TGTGCCAGCAGTTGGGGCCTCGGGACTGAAGCTTTCTTT
-	TRBV6-1	TRBD2	TRBJ2-1	CASSGGLAGPHYNEQFF	TGTGCCAGCAGTGGGGGACTAGCGGGGCCCCACTACAATGAGCAGTTCTTC
-	TRBV28	-	TRBJ1-2	CASSLNIGSSYGYTF	TGTGCCAGCAGTTTAAACATCGGGTCCTCTTATGGCTACACCTTC
once	TRBV4-1	TRBD1	TRBJ1-1	CASSQEGGGGTEAFF	TGCGCCAGCAGCCAAGAAGGAGGGGGCGGGACTGAAGCTTTCTTT
-	TRBV2	TRBD2	TRBJ2-7	CASTVSTSGGREQYF	TGTGCCAGCACCGTGAGCACTAGCGGGGGGCGTGAGCAGTACTTC
-	TRBV6-6	-	TRBJ1-1	CASSPLVEGTEAFF	TGTGCCAGCAGCCCACTCGTGGAGGGGACTGAAGCTTTCTTT
-	TRBV5-1	TRBD1	TRBJ2-1	CASSFAGQGNNEQFF	TGCGCCAGCAGCTTCGCGGGACAGGGTAACAATGAGCAGTTCTTC
-	TRBV4-2	TRBD2	TRBJ2-3	CASSQPPGGVPDTQYF	TGTGCCAGCAGCCAGCCCCCCGGGGGGGTACCAGATACGCAGTATTTT
-	TRBV7-9	TRBD2	TRBJ2-5	CASRLGIAGGQETQYF	TGTGCCAGCAGACTGGGTATAGCGGGGGGCCAAGAGACCCAGTACTTC
-	TRBV7-9	TRBD1	TRBJ2-7	CASSQPGQETTEQYF	TGTGCCAGCAGCCAACCGGGACAGGAGACTACGGAGCAGTACTTC
-	TRBV19	TRBD2	TRBJ2-7	CASSYGLAGTYEQYF	TGTGCCAGTAGTTATGGGCTAGCGGGGACTTACGAGCAGTACTTC